Sequencing of this T cell receptor (beta chain) was carried out in a study of OX40 agonist ivuxolimab in advanced cancers. The overall study: Ivuxolimab, which patients received intravenously every 2 weeks, was dosed at 0.01 to 10 mg/kg. Study conclusions and caveats: Among some nonresponders, normalized T-cell clonal expansion was also low.

Profiled with immunoSEQ multiplex PCR; TCRdb holds only in-frame clones, not every one. Here the sample spans 43,000 or so clones, 85% to 90% being singletons. Prior autoimmune disease or systemic immunosuppression barred patients. The timepoints at which blood was sampled were baseline, cycle 4 day 1, and cycle 7 day 1. The germline CDR1 and CDR2 sequences are ENHRY and SYGVKD. The CDR3 extends over 12 amino acids. V was cut by 2 bases and J by 6 bases, with 6 bases left in between. Concerning this clone: What it binds is unknown.

The specimen was CD4+ or CD8+ T cells sorted from blood, collected in a trial of the OX40 agonist ivuxolimab. The rearrangement uses TRBV10-3 and TRBJ2-3, with D unclear. The sequence came from an adult with an advanced solid tumor such as melanoma, head and neck, liver or kidney cancer. The CDR3 region is CAISEGPDTQYF. CDR3 nucleotides: TGTGCCATCAGTGAGGGTCCCGATACGCAGTATTTT.